This is a list of T cell receptor beta chains from one sample in a study of blood T cell repertoires in COVID-19. Data came from immunoSEQ multiplex PCR; TCRdb stores just in-frame clones and leaves some out. The sample includes over 150,000 clones, around 86% seen only once; the top ten take less than 3%. Input material: peripheral blood. These receptor sequences come from a woman older than 75 with COVID-19, enrolled during active disease. The CDR3 runs from the conserved cysteine through the conserved F or W. D genes are given only for firm matches. Rows may omit the clone size; those that give it use once, few, many or a size class.

abundance: -; d_gene: -; j_gene: TRBJ1-1; v_gene: TRBV6-5; CDR3nt: TGTGCCAGCAGTCTCCTTGGGGCCCAGGGGACTGAAGCTTTCTTT; CDR3aa: CASSLLGAQGTEAFF
abundance: few; d_gene: TRBD2; j_gene: TRBJ2-1; v_gene: TRBV6-1; CDR3nt: TGTGCCAGCAGTGAAGAGGCTAGCGGGAGATGGGAGCAGTTCTTC; CDR3aa: CASSEEASGRWEQFF
abundance: -; d_gene: TRBD2; j_gene: TRBJ2-3; v_gene: TRBV7-2; CDR3nt: TGTGCCAGCAGCTCCCGACTAGCGGGAGGACTGAATACGCAGTATTTT; CDR3aa: CASSSRLAGGLNTQYF
abundance: -; d_gene: TRBD1; j_gene: TRBJ2-5; v_gene: TRBV5-5; CDR3nt: TGTGCCAGCAGCTTGTATCCCGAGACAGGGGGAGAGACCCAGTACTTC; CDR3aa: CASSLYPETGGETQYF
abundance: -; d_gene: -; j_gene: TRBJ1-2; v_gene: TRBV6-1; CDR3nt: TGTGCCAGCGAGGGACAAAATGGCTACACCTTC; CDR3aa: CASEGQNGYTF
abundance: few; d_gene: TRBD1; j_gene: TRBJ1-1; v_gene: TRBV15; CDR3nt: TGTGCCACCAGCAGAGATCCGGGACAGGGCTCGGGCACTGAAGCTTTCTTT; CDR3aa: CATSRDPGQGSGTEAFF
abundance: few; d_gene: -; j_gene: TRBJ2-3; v_gene: TRBV6-2/TRBV6-3; CDR3nt: TGTGCCAGCAGTTACTCGGAGGATACCTTCCCCACAGATACGCAGTATTTT; CDR3aa: CASSYSEDTFPTDTQYF
abundance: -; d_gene: TRBD1; j_gene: TRBJ1-2; v_gene: TRBV7-2; CDR3nt: TGTGCCAGCAGTCCCCGGGACAGGCTCCTCTATGGCTACACCTTC; CDR3aa: CASSPRDRLLYGYTF
abundance: -; d_gene: -; j_gene: TRBJ1-4; v_gene: TRBV6-5; CDR3nt: TGTGCCAGCAGTACGGCTGGGGGGTTAGGTGAAAAACTGTTTTTT; CDR3aa: CASSTAGGLGEKLFF
abundance: -; d_gene: -; j_gene: TRBJ2-7; v_gene: TRBV3-1/TRBV3-2; CDR3nt: TGTGCCAGCAGCCAAGGGTACAGAAGTTCCTACGAGCAGTACTTC; CDR3aa: CASSQGYRSSYEQYF
abundance: -; d_gene: -; j_gene: TRBJ2-5; v_gene: TRBV18; CDR3nt: TGTGCCAGCCTTTACCCGGAGGGGTGTACAGACGACCTACTCCAAGAGACCCAGTACTTC; CDR3aa: CASLYPEGCTDDLLQETQYF
abundance: -; d_gene: -; j_gene: TRBJ2-7; v_gene: TRBV4-3; CDR3nt: TGCGCCAGCAGCCAAGATCTGGGACTTTACGAGCAGTACTTC; CDR3aa: CASSQDLGLYEQYF
abundance: -; d_gene: -; j_gene: TRBJ2-2; v_gene: TRBV27; CDR3nt: TGTGCCAGCAGTTCCCGACTAGTGGCCGGGGAGCTGTTTTTT; CDR3aa: CASSSRLVAGELFF
abundance: -; d_gene: -; j_gene: TRBJ1-6; v_gene: TRBV7-2; CDR3nt: TGTGCCAGCAGCTTACCAGGGCGAGGACCCCTCCACTTT; CDR3aa: CASSLPGRGPLHF
abundance: few; d_gene: TRBD2; j_gene: TRBJ2-7; v_gene: TRBV7-2; CDR3nt: TGTGCCAGCAGCTTAGATTCTAGCGGAAACTACGAGCAGTACTTC; CDR3aa: CASSLDSSGNYEQYF
abundance: -; d_gene: TRBD2; j_gene: TRBJ2-1; v_gene: TRBV3-1/TRBV3-2; CDR3nt: TGTGCCAGCAGCCCTACTCCGTCTAGCGGAAATGAGCAGTTCTTC; CDR3aa: CASSPTPSSGNEQFF
abundance: few; d_gene: TRBD2; j_gene: TRBJ2-5; v_gene: TRBV6-2/TRBV6-3; CDR3nt: TGTGCCAGCAGTTCCGCTCGGGTGGGGCGGGAGGGCCTGACCCAGTACTTC; CDR3aa: CASSSARVGREGLTQYF
abundance: -; d_gene: -; j_gene: TRBJ2-3; v_gene: TRBV4-1; CDR3nt: TGCGCCAGCAGCCAAGAAGGGTCGTGGAGGGTCGGAGATACGCAGTATTTT; CDR3aa: CASSQEGSWRVGDTQYF
abundance: -; d_gene: -; j_gene: TRBJ2-7; v_gene: TRBV5-1; CDR3nt: TGCGCCAGCTGCCGGGCCCCGGGGAACGAGCAGTACTTC; CDR3aa: CASCRAPGNEQYF
abundance: -; d_gene: TRBD1; j_gene: TRBJ1-6; v_gene: TRBV28; CDR3nt: TGTGCCAGCAGGGATAGGACAGGAGTGGGGTCACCCCTCCACTTT; CDR3aa: CASRDRTGVGSPLHF
abundance: few; d_gene: -; j_gene: TRBJ2-4; v_gene: TRBV14; CDR3nt: TGTGCCAGCAGCCAACTACAGGGTACGGACATTCAGTACTTC; CDR3aa: CASSQLQGTDIQYF
abundance: -; d_gene: TRBD2; j_gene: TRBJ2-1; v_gene: TRBV5-1; CDR3nt: TGCGCCAGCAGCCCAAGGTTCGCCGGGACTAGTACCTACAATGAGCAGTTCTTC; CDR3aa: CASSPRFAGTSTYNEQFF
abundance: -; d_gene: -; j_gene: TRBJ1-4; v_gene: TRBV28; CDR3nt: TGTGCCAGCAGTTTTCCAGGGGACGAAAAACTGTTTTTT; CDR3aa: CASSFPGDEKLFF
abundance: -; d_gene: -; j_gene: TRBJ2-3; v_gene: TRBV2; CDR3nt: TGTGCCAGCAGTGTAACAGGCCGCCCGGATACGCAGTATTTT; CDR3aa: CASSVTGRPDTQYF
abundance: -; d_gene: TRBD1; j_gene: TRBJ2-3; v_gene: TRBV24-1; CDR3nt: TGTGCCACCAGGGGACAGGGCCGAAGAGATACGCAGTATTTT; CDR3aa: CATRGQGRRDTQYF
abundance: -; d_gene: TRBD1; j_gene: TRBJ1-6; v_gene: TRBV28; CDR3nt: TGTGCCAGCAGTTGGACAGGGGAGCATAATTCACCCCTCCACTTT; CDR3aa: CASSWTGEHNSPLHF
abundance: -; d_gene: TRBD2; j_gene: TRBJ2-2; v_gene: TRBV19; CDR3nt: TGTGCCAGTGTCTCAGATGGACTAGCGGGAGATACCGGGGAGCTGTTTTTT; CDR3aa: CASVSDGLAGDTGELFF
abundance: -; d_gene: -; j_gene: TRBJ1-5; v_gene: TRBV6-4; CDR3nt: TGTGCCAGCACGGGAAATCAGCCCCAGCATTTT; CDR3aa: CASTGNQPQHF
abundance: -; d_gene: -; j_gene: TRBJ1-2; v_gene: TRBV19; CDR3nt: TGTGCCAGTAGTATGTACCACCGAGGTGACTATGGCTACACCTTC; CDR3aa: CASSMYHRGDYGYTF
abundance: -; d_gene: TRBD1; j_gene: TRBJ1-6; v_gene: TRBV4-3; CDR3nt: TGCGCCAGCAGCCAGCAGGGGGCAGTTGATAATTCACCCCTCCACTTT; CDR3aa: CASSQQGAVDNSPLHF
abundance: once; d_gene: -; j_gene: TRBJ1-1; v_gene: TRBV6-5; CDR3nt: TGTGCCAGCAGTTATACTATAAGGAACACTGAAGCTTTCTTT; CDR3aa: CASSYTIRNTEAFF
abundance: -; d_gene: TRBD1; j_gene: TRBJ2-7; v_gene: TRBV7-8; CDR3nt: TGTGCCAGCAGCCCCAGACAGGGATCCTACGAGCAGTACTTC; CDR3aa: CASSPRQGSYEQYF
abundance: few; d_gene: -; j_gene: TRBJ2-1; v_gene: TRBV9; CDR3nt: TGTGCCAGCAGCTCGAGAATTAACAATGAGCAGTTCTTC; CDR3aa: CASSSRINNEQFF
abundance: -; d_gene: TRBD2; j_gene: TRBJ2-5; v_gene: TRBV27; CDR3nt: TGTGCCAGCAGGGGGACTAGGGGATGGGAGGAGACCCAGTACTTC; CDR3aa: CASRGTRGWEETQYF
abundance: -; d_gene: -; j_gene: TRBJ1-6; v_gene: TRBV3-1/TRBV3-2; CDR3nt: TGTGCCAGCAGCCAAGCCCCACAGCACTCCTATAATTCACCCCTCCACTTT; CDR3aa: CASSQAPQHSYNSPLHF
abundance: -; d_gene: -; j_gene: TRBJ2-1; v_gene: TRBV24-1; CDR3nt: TGTGCCACCGGAGGGATTAATGAGCAGTTCTTC; CDR3aa: CATGGINEQFF
abundance: many; d_gene: TRBD2; j_gene: TRBJ2-7; v_gene: TRBV4-2; CDR3nt: TGTGCCAGCAGCCAAGAGACTAGCGGGTCCTACGAGCAGTACTTC; CDR3aa: CASSQETSGSYEQYF
abundance: few; d_gene: -; j_gene: TRBJ1-1; v_gene: TRBV5-4; CDR3nt: TGTGCCAGCAGCCGAGGCGGGGGGCCGTCGAACACTGAAGCTTTCTTT; CDR3aa: CASSRGGGPSNTEAFF
abundance: -; d_gene: TRBD2; j_gene: TRBJ2-7; v_gene: TRBV7-2; CDR3nt: TGTGCCAGCAGCTTACGATCGGGAGGGCCCTACGAGCAGTACTTC; CDR3aa: CASSLRSGGPYEQYF
abundance: few; d_gene: -; j_gene: TRBJ1-5; v_gene: TRBV7-2; CDR3nt: TGTGCCAGCAGCTTAGGGGCGGGTAGCAATCAGCCCCAGCATTTT; CDR3aa: CASSLGAGSNQPQHF
abundance: -; d_gene: -; j_gene: TRBJ1-2; v_gene: TRBV7-2; CDR3nt: TGTGCCAGCAGCCCCGGGATATATGGCTACACCTTC; CDR3aa: CASSPGIYGYTF
abundance: -; d_gene: -; j_gene: TRBJ2-7; v_gene: TRBV2; CDR3nt: TGTGCCAGCAGGAGGACTAACGAGCAGTACTTC; CDR3aa: CASRRTNEQYF
abundance: -; d_gene: TRBD2; j_gene: TRBJ2-5; v_gene: TRBV11-3; CDR3nt: TGTGCCAGCAGCTCTAGCGGACTAGCGGGAGATGGAGAGACCCAGTACTTC; CDR3aa: CASSSSGLAGDGETQYF
abundance: -; d_gene: -; j_gene: TRBJ2-1; v_gene: TRBV29-1; CDR3nt: TGCAGCGCGGCAGGCAAAGGCGGGCCTTCCTACAATGAGCAGTTCTTC; CDR3aa: CSAAGKGGPSYNEQFF
abundance: -; d_gene: TRBD1; j_gene: TRBJ1-4; v_gene: TRBV7-2; CDR3nt: TGTGCCAGCAGCTCACAGGGGCCCCGGGAAAAACTGTTTTTT; CDR3aa: CASSSQGPREKLFF
abundance: -; d_gene: TRBD1; j_gene: TRBJ1-6; v_gene: TRBV27; CDR3nt: TGTGCCAGCAGTACGGGACAGGGGAGTTCACCCCTCCACTTT; CDR3aa: CASSTGQGSSPLHF
abundance: -; d_gene: -; j_gene: TRBJ1-4; v_gene: TRBV19; CDR3nt: TGTGCCAGTACTTGGACAGCCGATGAAAAACTGTTTTTT; CDR3aa: CASTWTADEKLFF
abundance: -; d_gene: -; j_gene: TRBJ2-6; v_gene: TRBV5-1; CDR3nt: TGCGCCAGCAGCCCGGCCCCGGGTGGGGCCAACGTCCTGACTTTC; CDR3aa: CASSPAPGGANVLTF
abundance: few; d_gene: TRBD2; j_gene: TRBJ2-5; v_gene: TRBV5-4; CDR3nt: TGTGCCAGCAGTGGACTAGCGGGAGCCGGGGGAGAGACCCAGTACTTC; CDR3aa: CASSGLAGAGGETQYF
abundance: -; d_gene: -; j_gene: TRBJ2-1; v_gene: TRBV18; CDR3nt: TGTGCCAGCTCACCCCGGGAGGGGGCGTATGAGCAGTTCTTC; CDR3aa: CASSPREGAYEQFF
abundance: many; d_gene: -; j_gene: TRBJ1-2; v_gene: TRBV12-3/TRBV12-4; CDR3nt: TGTGCCAGCCGTCAGCGGGGGAACTATGGCTACACCTTC; CDR3aa: CASRQRGNYGYTF
abundance: -; d_gene: -; j_gene: TRBJ2-5; v_gene: TRBV14; CDR3nt: TGTGCCAGCAGCTCCTCCCAAGAGACCCAGTACTTC; CDR3aa: CASSSSQETQYF
abundance: -; d_gene: -; j_gene: TRBJ1-6; v_gene: TRBV19; CDR3nt: TGTGCCAGTAGTTCACCCGGGACACGTAATTCACCCCTCCACTTT; CDR3aa: CASSSPGTRNSPLHF
abundance: -; d_gene: TRBD1; j_gene: TRBJ2-7; v_gene: TRBV6-6; CDR3nt: TGTGCCTGGAGGACAGGGCTGGACTCCTACGAGCAGTACTTC; CDR3aa: CAWRTGLDSYEQYF
abundance: once; d_gene: -; j_gene: TRBJ2-7; v_gene: TRBV4-2; CDR3nt: TGTGCCAGCAGCCAAGTCTTAGCACTTCAGCAGTACTTC; CDR3aa: CASSQVLALQQYF
abundance: -; d_gene: TRBD1; j_gene: TRBJ1-6; v_gene: TRBV3-1/TRBV3-2; CDR3nt: TGTGCCAGCAGCCAAGCGCCAGGGGGCGGATTCCCCCTCCACTTT; CDR3aa: CASSQAPGGGFPLHF